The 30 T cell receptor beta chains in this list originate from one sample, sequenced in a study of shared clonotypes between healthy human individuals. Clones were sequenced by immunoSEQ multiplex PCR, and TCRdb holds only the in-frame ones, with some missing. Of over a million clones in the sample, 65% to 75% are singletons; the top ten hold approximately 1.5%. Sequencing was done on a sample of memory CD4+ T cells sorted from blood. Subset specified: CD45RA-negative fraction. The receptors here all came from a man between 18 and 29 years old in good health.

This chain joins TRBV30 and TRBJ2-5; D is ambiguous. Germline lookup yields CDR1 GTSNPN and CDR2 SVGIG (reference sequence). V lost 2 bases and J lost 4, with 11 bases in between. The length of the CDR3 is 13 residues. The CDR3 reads CAWSPTIRETQYF. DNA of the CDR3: TGTGCCTGGAGTCCAACTATCCGAGAGACCCAGTACTTC.

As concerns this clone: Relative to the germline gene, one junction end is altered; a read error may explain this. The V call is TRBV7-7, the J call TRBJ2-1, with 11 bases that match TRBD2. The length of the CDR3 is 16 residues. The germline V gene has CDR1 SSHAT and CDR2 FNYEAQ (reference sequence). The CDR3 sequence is CASSLAGLADNNEQFF. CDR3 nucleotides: TGTGCTAGCAGCTTAGCGGGACTAGCGGATAACAATGAGCAGTTCTTC.

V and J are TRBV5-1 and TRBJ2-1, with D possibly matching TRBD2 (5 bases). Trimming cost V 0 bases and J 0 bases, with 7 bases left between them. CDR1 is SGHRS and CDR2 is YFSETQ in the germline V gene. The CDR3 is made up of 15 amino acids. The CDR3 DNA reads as TGCGCCAGCAGCTTGGACGGGAACTCCTACAATGAGCAGTTCTTC. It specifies CASSLDGNSYNEQFF. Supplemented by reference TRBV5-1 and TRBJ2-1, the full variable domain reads KAGVTQTPRYLIKTRGQQVTLSCSPISGHRSVSWYQQTPGQGLQFLFEYFSETQRNKGNFPGRFSGRQFSNSRSEMNVSTLELGDSALYLCASSLDGNSYNEQFFGPGTRLTVL.

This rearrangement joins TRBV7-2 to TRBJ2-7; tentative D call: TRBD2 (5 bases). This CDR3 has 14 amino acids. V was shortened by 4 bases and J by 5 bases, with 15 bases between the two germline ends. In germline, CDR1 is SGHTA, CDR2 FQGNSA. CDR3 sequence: CASSSQLVADEQYF. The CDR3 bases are TGTGCCAGCAGCTCACAACTAGTAGCTGACGAGCAGTACTTC. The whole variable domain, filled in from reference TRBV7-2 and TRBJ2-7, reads GAGVSQSPSNKVTEKGKDVELRCDPISGHTALYWYRQSLGQGLEFLIYFQGNSAPDKSGLPSDRFSAERTGGSVSTLTIQRTQQEDSAVYLCASSSQLVADEQYFGPGTRLTVT.

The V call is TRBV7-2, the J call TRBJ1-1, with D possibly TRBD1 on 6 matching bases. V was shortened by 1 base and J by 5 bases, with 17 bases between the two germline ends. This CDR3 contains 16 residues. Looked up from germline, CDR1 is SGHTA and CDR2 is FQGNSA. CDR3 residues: CASSLEGRPTGTEAFF. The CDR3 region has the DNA TGTGCCAGCAGCTTAGAGGGCCGACCTACAGGGACTGAAGCTTTCTTT.

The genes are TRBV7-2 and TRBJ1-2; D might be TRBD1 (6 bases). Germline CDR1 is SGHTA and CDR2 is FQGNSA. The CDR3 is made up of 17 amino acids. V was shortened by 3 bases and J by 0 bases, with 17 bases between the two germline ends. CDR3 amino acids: CASSFQLSRGPNYGYTF. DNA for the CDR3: TGTGCCAGCAGCTTCCAGTTGTCCAGGGGTCCTAACTATGGCTACACCTTC.

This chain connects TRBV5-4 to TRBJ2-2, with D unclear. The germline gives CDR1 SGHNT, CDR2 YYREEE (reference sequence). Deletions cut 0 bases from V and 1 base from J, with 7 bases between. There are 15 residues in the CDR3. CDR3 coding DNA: TGTGCCAGCAGCTTGGCGTCCCGGAACACCGGGGAGCTGTTTTTT. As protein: CASSLASRNTGELFF. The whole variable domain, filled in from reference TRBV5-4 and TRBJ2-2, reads ETGVTQSPTHLIKTRGQQVTLRCSSQSGHNTVSWYQQALGQGPQFIFQYYREEENGRGNFPPRFSGLQFPNYSSELNVNALELDDSALYLCASSLASRNTGELFFGEGSRLTVL.

The CDR3 protein is CASSVGQLGQETQYF. The CDR3 DNA follows: TGTGCCAGCAGCGTAGGACAGCTGGGCCAAGAGACCCAGTACTTC. The genes are TRBV9 and TRBJ2-5; perhaps TRBD1 as D (5 bases). This CDR3 is built from 15 residues. CDR1 is SGDLS, CDR2 YYNGEE, per germline. The V and J ends lost 0 bases and 1 base respectively, with 10 bases between them.

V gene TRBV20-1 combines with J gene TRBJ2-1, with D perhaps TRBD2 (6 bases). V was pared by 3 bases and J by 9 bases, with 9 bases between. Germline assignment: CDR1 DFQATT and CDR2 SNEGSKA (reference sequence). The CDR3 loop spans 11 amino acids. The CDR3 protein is CSASRESEQFF. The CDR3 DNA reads TGCAGTGCTAGCCGGGAGAGTGAGCAGTTCTTC.

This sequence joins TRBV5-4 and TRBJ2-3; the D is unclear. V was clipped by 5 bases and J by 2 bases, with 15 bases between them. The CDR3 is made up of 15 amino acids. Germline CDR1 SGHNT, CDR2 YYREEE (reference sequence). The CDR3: CASRPGPSTTDTQYF. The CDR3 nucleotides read TGTGCCAGCAGGCCCGGGCCCTCAACCACAGATACGCAGTATTTT.

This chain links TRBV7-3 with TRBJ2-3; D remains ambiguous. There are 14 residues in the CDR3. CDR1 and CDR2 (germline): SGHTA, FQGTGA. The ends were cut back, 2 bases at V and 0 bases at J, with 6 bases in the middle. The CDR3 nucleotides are TGTGCCAGCAGCTTATCCGGGAGCACAGATACGCAGTATTTT. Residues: CASSLSGSTDTQYF.

The CDR3 region has the DNA TGTGCCTGGAGACCGGGACAGGGGTTCTCTGGAAACACCATATATTTT. It translates to CAWRPGQGFSGNTIYF. The genes are TRBV30 and TRBJ1-3; TRBD1 aligns across 10 bases. V was clipped by 3 bases and J by 0 bases; unmatched bases: 5. Per the germline V gene, CDR1 is GTSNPN and CDR2 is SVGIG (reference sequence). The CDR3 runs 16 residues.

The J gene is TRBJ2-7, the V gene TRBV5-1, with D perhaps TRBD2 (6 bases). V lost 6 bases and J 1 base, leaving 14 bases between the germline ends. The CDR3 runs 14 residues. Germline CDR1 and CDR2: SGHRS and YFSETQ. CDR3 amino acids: CASTTGTQSYEQYF. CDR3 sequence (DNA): TGCGCCAGCACAACCGGGACTCAATCCTACGAGCAGTACTTC.

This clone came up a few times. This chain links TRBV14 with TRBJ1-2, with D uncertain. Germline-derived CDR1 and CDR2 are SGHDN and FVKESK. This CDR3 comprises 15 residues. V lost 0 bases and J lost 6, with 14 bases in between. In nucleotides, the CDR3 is TGTGCCAGCAGCCAAGACATGGGTAATTGGAATGGCTACACCTTC. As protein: CASSQDMGNWNGYTF.

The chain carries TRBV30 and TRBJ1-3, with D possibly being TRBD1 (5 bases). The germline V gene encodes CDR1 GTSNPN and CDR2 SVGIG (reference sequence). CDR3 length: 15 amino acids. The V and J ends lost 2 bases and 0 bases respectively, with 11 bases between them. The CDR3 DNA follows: TGTGCCTGGAGTTATGACAGCCTCTCTGGAAACACCATATATTTT. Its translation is CAWSYDSLSGNTIYF.

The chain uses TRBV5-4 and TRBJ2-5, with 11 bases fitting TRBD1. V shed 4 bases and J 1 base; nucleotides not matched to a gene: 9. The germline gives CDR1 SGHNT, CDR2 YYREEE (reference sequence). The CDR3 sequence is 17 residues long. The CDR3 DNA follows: TGTGCCAGCAGCAAGGACAGGGGGCGGGCCATCCAAGAGACCCAGTACTTC. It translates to CASSKDRGRAIQETQYF.

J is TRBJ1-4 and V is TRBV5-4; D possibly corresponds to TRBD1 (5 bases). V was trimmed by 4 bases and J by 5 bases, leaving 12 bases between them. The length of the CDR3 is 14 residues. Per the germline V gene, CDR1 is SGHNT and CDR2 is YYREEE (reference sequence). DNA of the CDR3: TGTGCCAGCAGCCACGGGACGGAGAATGAAAAACTGTTTTTT. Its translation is CASSHGTENEKLFF.

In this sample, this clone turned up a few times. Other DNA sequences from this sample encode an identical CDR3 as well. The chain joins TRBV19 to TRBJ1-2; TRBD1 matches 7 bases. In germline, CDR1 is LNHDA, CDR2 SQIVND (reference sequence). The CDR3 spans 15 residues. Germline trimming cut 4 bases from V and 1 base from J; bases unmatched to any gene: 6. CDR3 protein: CASSNPRQGNYGYTF. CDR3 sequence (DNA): TGTGCCAGTAGTAACCCGCGACAGGGTAACTATGGCTACACCTTC.

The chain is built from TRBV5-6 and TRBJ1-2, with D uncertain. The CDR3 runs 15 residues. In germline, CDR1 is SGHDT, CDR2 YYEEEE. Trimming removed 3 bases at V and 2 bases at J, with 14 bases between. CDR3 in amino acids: CASSSKDRENYGYTF. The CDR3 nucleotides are TGTGCCAGCAGCTCGAAGGATCGGGAGAACTATGGCTACACCTTC.

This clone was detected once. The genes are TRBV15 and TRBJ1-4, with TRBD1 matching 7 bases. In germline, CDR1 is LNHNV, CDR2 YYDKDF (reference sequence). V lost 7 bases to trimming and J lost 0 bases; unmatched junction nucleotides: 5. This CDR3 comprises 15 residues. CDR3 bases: TGTGCCACCAATAAAGGGGGCCCAACTAATGAAAAACTGTTTTTT. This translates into CATNKGGPTNEKLFF.

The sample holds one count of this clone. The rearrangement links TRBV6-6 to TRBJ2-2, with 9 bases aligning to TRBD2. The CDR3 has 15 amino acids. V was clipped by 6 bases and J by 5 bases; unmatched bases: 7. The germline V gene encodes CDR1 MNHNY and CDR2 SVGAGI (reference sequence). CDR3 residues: CASRPAGGLTGELFF. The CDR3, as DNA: TGTGCCAGCAGACCCGCGGGGGGGTTGACCGGGGAGCTGTTTTTT.

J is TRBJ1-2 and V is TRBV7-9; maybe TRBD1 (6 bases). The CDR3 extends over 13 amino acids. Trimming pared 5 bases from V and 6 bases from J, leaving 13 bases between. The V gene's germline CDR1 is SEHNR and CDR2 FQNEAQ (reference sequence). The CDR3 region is CASSPIQGNGYTF. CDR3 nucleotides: TGTGCCAGCAGCCCCATACAGGGTAATGGCTACACCTTC.

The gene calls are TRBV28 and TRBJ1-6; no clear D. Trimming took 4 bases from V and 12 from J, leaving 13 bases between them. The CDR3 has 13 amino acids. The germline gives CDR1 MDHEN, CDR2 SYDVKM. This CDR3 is CASSSNNGRPLHF. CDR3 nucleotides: TGTGCCAGCAGTTCGAACAACGGTCGACCCCTCCACTTT.

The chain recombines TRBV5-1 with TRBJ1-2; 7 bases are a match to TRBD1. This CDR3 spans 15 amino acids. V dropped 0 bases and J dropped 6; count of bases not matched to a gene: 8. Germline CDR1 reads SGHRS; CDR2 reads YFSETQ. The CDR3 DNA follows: TGCGCCAGCAGCTTGGAAGGGGGCACTTCGGATGGCTACACCTTC. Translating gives CASSLEGGTSDGYTF.

The CDR3 region is CASSQWNSQSYEQYF. CDR3 nucleotide sequence: TGTGCCAGCAGCCAATGGAACAGTCAGTCCTACGAGCAGTACTTC. This chain links TRBV14 with TRBJ2-7; no clear D gene. The CDR3 has 15 amino acids. V was trimmed by 2 bases and J by 1 base, leaving 12 bases between them. In germline, CDR1 is SGHDN, CDR2 FVKESK.

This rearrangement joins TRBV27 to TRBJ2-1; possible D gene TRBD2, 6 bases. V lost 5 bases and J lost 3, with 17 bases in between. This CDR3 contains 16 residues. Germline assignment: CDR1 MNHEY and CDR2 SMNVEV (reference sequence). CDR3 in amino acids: CASSPEGGTHYNEQFF. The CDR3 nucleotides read TGTGCCAGCAGTCCCGAAGGAGGGACCCACTACAATGAGCAGTTCTTC.

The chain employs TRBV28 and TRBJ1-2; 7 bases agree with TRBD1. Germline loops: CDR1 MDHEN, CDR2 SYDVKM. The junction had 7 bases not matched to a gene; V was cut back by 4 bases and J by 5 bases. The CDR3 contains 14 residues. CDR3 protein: CASSSADRIYGYTF. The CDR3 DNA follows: TGTGCCAGCAGTTCGGCGGACAGGATATATGGCTACACCTTC.

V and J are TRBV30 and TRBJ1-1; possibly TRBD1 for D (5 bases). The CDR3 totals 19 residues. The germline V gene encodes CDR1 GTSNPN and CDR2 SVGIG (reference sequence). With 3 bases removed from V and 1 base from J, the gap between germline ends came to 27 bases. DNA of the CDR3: TGTGCCTGGAGGGGGGGAACCTCCGGGACGGCTAAGAAGAACACTGAAGCTTTCTTT. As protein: CAWRGGTSGTAKKNTEAFF. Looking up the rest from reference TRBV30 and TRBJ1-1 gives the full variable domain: SQTIHQWPATLVQPVGSPLSLECTVEGTSNPNLYWYRQAAGRGLQLLFYSVGIGQISSEVPQNLSASRPQDRQFILSSKKLLLSDSGFYLCAWRGGTSGTAKKNTEAFFGQGTRLTVV.

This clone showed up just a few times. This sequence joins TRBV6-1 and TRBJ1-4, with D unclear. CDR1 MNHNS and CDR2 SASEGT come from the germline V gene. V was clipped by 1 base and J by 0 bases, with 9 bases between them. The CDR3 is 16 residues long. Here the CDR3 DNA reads TGTGCCAGCAGTGAAGAGAGGGCCGCAACTAATGAAAAACTGTTTTTT. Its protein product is CASSEERAATNEKLFF.

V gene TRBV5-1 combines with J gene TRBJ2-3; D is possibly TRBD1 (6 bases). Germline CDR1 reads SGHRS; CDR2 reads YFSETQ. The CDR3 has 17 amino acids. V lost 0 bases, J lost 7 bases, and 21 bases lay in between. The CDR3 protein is CASSLAGAGTSQNTQYF. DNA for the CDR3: TGCGCCAGCAGCTTGGCCGGGGCAGGGACAAGTCAAAATACGCAGTATTTT.